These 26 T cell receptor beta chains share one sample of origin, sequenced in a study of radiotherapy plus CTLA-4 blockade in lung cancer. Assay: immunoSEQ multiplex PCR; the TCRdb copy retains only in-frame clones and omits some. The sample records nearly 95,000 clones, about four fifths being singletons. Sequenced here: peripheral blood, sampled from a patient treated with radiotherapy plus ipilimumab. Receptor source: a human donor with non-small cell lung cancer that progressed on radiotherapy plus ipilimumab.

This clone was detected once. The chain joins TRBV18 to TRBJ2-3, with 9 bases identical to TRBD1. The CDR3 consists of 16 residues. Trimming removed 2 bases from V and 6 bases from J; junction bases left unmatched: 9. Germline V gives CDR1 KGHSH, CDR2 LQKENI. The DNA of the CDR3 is TGTGCCAGCTCACCAAACCAGGACAGGGGATCGGATACGCAGTATTTT. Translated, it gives CASSPNQDRGSDTQYF.

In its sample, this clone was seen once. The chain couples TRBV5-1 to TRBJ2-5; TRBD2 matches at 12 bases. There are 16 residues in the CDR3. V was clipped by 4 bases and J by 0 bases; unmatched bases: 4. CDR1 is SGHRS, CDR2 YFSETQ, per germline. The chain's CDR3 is CASSLGLAGNQETQYF. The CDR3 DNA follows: TGCGCCAGCAGCCTCGGACTAGCGGGGAACCAAGAGACCCAGTACTTC.

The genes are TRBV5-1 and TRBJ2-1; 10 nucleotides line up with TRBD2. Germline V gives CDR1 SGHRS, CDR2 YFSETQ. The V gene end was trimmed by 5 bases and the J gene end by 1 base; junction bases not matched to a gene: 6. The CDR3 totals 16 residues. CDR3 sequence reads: CASRPTSGPSYNEQFF. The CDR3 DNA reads TGCGCCAGCAGGCCGACTAGCGGGCCATCCTACAATGAGCAGTTCTTC.

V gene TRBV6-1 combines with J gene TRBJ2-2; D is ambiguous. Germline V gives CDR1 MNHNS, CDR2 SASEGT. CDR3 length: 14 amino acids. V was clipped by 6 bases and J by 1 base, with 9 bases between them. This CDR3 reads CASRSPGNTGELFF. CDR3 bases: TGTGCCAGCAGGAGCCCAGGGAACACCGGGGAGCTGTTTTTT.

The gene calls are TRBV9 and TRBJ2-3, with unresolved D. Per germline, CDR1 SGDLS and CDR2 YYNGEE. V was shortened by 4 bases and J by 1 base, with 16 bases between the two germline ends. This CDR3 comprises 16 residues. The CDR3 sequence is CASSPNPGYGTDTQYF. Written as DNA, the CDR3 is TGTGCCAGCAGCCCAAACCCGGGTTATGGCACAGATACGCAGTATTTT.

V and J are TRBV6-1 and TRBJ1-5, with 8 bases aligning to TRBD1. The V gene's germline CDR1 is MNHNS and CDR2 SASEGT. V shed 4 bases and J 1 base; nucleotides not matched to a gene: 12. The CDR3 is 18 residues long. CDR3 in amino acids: CASSVKGQALLSNQPQHF. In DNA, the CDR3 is TGTGCCAGCAGTGTAAAGGGACAGGCGCTCCTCAGCAATCAGCCCCAGCATTTT.

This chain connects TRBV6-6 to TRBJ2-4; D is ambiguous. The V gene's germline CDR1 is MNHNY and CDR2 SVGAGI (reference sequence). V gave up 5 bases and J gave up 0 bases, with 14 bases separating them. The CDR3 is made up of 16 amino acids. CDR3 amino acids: CASSPDALIAKNIQYF. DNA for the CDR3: TGTGCCAGCAGTCCGGACGCGTTAATAGCCAAAAACATTCAGTACTTC.

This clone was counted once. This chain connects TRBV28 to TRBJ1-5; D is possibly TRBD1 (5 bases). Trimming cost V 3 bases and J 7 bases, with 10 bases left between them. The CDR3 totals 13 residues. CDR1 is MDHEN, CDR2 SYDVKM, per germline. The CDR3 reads CASSFRGLQPQHF. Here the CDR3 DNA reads TGTGCCAGCAGTTTTAGGGGTCTCCAGCCCCAGCATTTT.

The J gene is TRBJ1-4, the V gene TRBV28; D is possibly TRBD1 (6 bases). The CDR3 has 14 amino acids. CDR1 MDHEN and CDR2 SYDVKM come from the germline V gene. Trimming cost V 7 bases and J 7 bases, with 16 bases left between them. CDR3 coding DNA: TGTGCCAGCATACCAGGGGCCCTTGGTGAAAAACTGTTTTTT. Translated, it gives CASIPGALGEKLFF.

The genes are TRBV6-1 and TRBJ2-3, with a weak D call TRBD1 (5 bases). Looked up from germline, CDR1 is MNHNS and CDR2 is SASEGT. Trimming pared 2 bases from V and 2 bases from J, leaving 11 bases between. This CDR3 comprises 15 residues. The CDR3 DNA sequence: TGTGCCAGCAGTGAAAACAGGCCTCTCACAGATACGCAGTATTTT. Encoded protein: CASSENRPLTDTQYF.

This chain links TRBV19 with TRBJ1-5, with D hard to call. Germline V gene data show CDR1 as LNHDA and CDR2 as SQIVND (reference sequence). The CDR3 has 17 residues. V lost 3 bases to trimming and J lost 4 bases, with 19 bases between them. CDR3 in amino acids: CASSIEGSSTSNQPQHF. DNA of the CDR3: TGTGCCAGTAGTATTGAGGGAAGCAGCACTTCAAATCAGCCCCAGCATTTT. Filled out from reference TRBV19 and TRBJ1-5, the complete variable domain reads DGGITQSPKYLFRKEGQNVTLSCEQNLNHDAMYWYRQDPGQGLRLIYYSQIVNDFQKGDIAEGYSVSREKKESFPLTVTSAQKNPTAFYLCASSIEGSSTSNQPQHFGDGTRLSIL.

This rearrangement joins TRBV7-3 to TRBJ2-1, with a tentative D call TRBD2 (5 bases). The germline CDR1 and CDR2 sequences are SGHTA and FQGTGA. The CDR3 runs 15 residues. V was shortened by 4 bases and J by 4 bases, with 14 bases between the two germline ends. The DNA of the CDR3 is TGTGCCAGCAGCTCCGGACCATGGGAGTACAATGAGCAGTTCTTC. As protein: CASSSGPWEYNEQFF.

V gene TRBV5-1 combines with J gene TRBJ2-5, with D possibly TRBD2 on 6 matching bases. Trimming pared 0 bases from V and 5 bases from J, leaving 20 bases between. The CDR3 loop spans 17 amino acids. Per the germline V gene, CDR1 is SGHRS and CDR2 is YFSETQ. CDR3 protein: CASSLAVVGSGGETQYF. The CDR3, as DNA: TGCGCCAGCAGCTTGGCCGTAGTCGGATCAGGAGGGGAGACCCAGTACTTC.

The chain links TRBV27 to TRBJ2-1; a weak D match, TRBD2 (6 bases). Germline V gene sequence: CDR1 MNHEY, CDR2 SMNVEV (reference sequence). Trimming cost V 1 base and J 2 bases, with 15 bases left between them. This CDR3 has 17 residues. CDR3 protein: CASSLYAASVTYNEQFF. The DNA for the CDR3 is TGTGCCAGCAGTTTATATGCAGCTAGCGTGACCTACAATGAGCAGTTCTTC.

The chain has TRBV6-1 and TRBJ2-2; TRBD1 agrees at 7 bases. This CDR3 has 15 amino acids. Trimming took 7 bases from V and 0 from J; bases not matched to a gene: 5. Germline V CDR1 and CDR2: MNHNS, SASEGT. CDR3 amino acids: CASKTQGPNTGELFF. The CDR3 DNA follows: TGTGCCAGCAAGACACAGGGGCCGAACACCGGGGAGCTGTTTTTT.

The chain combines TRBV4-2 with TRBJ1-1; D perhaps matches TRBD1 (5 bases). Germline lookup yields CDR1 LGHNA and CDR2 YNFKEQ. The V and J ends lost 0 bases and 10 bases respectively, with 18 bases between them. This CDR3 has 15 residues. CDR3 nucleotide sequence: TGTGCCAGCAGCCAAGATCTTATCCAGGGATTCCGAGCTTTCTTT. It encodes CASSQDLIQGFRAFF.

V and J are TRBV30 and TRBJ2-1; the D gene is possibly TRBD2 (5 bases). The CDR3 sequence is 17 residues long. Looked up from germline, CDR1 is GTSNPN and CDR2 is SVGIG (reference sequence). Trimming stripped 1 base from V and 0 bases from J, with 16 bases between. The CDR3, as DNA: TGTGCCTGGAGTGACTTCAAGCGGAAAAGCTCCTACAATGAGCAGTTCTTC. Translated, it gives CAWSDFKRKSSYNEQFF.

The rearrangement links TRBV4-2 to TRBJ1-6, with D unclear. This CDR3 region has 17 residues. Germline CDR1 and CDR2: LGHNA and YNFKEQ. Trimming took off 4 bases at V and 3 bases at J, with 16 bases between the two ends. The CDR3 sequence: CASSPRTQLGYNSPLHF. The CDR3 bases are TGTGCCAGCAGCCCGAGGACTCAATTAGGCTATAATTCACCCCTCCACTTT.

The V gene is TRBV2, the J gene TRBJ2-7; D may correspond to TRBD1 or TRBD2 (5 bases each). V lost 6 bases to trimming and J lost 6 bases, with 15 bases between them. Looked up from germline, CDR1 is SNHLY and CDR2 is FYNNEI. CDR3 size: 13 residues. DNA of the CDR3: TGTGCCAGCAGACTGGGGCCTGCGGGCGAGCAGTACTTC. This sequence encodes CASRLGPAGEQYF.

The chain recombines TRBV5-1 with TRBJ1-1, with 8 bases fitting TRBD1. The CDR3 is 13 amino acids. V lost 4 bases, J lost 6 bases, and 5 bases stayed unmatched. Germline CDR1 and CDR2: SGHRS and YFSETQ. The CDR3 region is CASSAGGFAEAFF. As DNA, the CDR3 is TGCGCCAGCAGCGCAGGGGGCTTCGCTGAAGCTTTCTTT.

CDR3 coding DNA: TGCGCCAGCAGCCCCATACTAGCGGGAGTCAACGAGCAGTACTTC. Encoded protein: CASSPILAGVNEQYF. V gene TRBV4-1 combines with J gene TRBJ2-7, with TRBD2 identical over 11 bases. The CDR3 sequence is 15 residues long. V lost 4 bases and J lost 5; bases outside the gene matches: 7. Germline CDR1 MGHRA, CDR2 YSYEKL.

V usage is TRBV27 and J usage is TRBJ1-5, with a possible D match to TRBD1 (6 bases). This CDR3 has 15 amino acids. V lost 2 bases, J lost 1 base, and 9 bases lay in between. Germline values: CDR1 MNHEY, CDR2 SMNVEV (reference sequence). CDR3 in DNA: TGTGCCAGCAGTTTAGCAACAGGGAGCAATCAGCCCCAGCATTTT. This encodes CASSLATGSNQPQHF.

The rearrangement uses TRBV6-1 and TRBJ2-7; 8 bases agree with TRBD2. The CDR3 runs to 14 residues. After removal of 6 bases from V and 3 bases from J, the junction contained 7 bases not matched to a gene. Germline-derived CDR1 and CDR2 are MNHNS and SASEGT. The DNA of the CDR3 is TGTGCCAGCAGGAAACTAGCGGAGAACTACGAGCAGTACTTC. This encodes CASRKLAENYEQYF.

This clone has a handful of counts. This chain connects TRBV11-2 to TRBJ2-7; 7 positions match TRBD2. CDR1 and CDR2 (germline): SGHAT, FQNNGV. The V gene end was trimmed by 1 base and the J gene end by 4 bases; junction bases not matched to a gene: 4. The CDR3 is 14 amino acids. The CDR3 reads CASSLAGGGYEQYF. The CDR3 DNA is TGTGCCAGCAGCTTAGCGGGAGGAGGATACGAGCAGTACTTC.

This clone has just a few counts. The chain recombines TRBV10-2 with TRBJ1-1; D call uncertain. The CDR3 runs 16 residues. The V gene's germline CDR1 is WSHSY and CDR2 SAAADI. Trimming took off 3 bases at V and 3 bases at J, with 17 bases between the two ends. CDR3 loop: CASSDQVGVQYTEAFF. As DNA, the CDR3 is TGCGCCAGCAGTGATCAGGTCGGAGTCCAATACACTGAAGCTTTCTTT.

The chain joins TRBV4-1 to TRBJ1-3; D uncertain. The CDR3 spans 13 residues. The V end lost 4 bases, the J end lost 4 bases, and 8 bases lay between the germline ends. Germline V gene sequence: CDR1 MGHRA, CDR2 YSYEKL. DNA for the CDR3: TGCGCCAGCAGCCGGGATAAAGGAAACACCATATATTTT. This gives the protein CASSRDKGNTIYF.